This paragraph covers one T cell receptor beta chain sequence. This specimen comes from a study of cytomegalovirus exposure and HLA in healthy donors. 13 Jbeta primers and 60 Vbeta primers were used for the PCR. Some clones are missing from TCRdb's copy, which holds only in-frame ones; the method was immunoSEQ multiplex PCR. The sample shows roughly 200,000 clones, 70% to 85% of them seen only once. CDR3 size: 12 residues. The germline V and J ends were trimmed by 5 bases and 3 bases, with 6 bases remaining between them. Germline CDR1 MNHEY, CDR2 SMNVEV (reference sequence). Sample: PBMCs. The receptor was derived from a woman aged 25 to 39 in good health and CMV-seropositive. This rearrangement joins TRBV27 to TRBJ2-3; the D gene is possibly TRBD2 (5 bases). CDR3 in amino acids: CASSRGTDTQYF. The CDR3 DNA is TGTGCCAGCAGTCGGGGAACAGATACGCAGTATTTT.